This T cell receptor (beta chain) was identified during a study of cytomegalovirus exposure and HLA in healthy donors. Study-wide results and limits: Rarity marked most TCR sequences, yet some public TCRs occurred in many donors.

Libraries were prepared by immunoSEQ multiplex PCR; TCRdb keeps only in-frame clonotypes and omits some of them. Among approximately 150,000 clones, about 90% were seen once, and the ten largest hold 3% to 3.5%. The validation cohort, a group of over a hundred subjects, included the donors and was separate from the approximately 700-subject first cohort. Notes on this clone: Its specificity is unknown.

Germline V gene sequence: CDR1 SGHRS, CDR2 YFSETQ. V gave up 2 bases and J gave up 7 bases, with 7 bases separating them. This CDR3 has 11 residues. This TCR came from a woman younger than 35 in good health and CMV-seropositive. The chain uses TRBV5-1 and TRBJ2-7; tentative D call: TRBD2 (5 bases). What was sequenced was PBMCs. DNA of the CDR3: TGCGCCAGCAGCTTTGGGGAGGAGCAGTACTTC. As protein: CASSFGEEQYF.